This T cell receptor (beta chain) derives from a study of blood T cell repertoires in COVID-19. Study context: Sites in the United States, Italy and Spain provided acute and convalescent COVID-19 samples. T cells, B-cell-depleted T cells, or PBMCs provided the cDNA or gDNA that served as material.

Germline V CDR1 and CDR2: MNHEY, SVGAGI. The CDR3 has 16 residues. The ends lost 2 bases at V and 4 bases at J; junction bases unmatched: 8. A Seattle source enrolled patients during active infection and followed them longitudinally. Authors' processing steps: Reference gene primer amplification gave nucleated cell count estimates. Here immunoSEQ multiplex PCR was the method, and the copy in TCRdb shows in-frame clones only, minus some. Clonal size and the V and J genes are those of that table, whereas D and trimming came from the DNA. There are 250,000 to 350,000 clones in the sample; roughly 90% occur only once, and less than 3.5% lies in the top ten.

The receptor was derived from a woman under 40 with COVID-19, enrolled during active disease. V usage is TRBV6-5 and J usage is TRBJ2-1; 7 bases match TRBD2. Sequenced material: peripheral blood. The CDR3 loop reads CASSYGAPSGYNEQFF. In nucleotides, the CDR3 is TGTGCCAGCAGTTACGGGGCCCCTAGCGGATACAATGAGCAGTTCTTC.